This T cell receptor (beta chain) appears in the sequencing data of a study of CXCR3-negative and CXCR3-positive naive CD8 T cells. Measured by frequency, this clonotype is medium-sized. The V gene's germline CDR1 is GTSNPN and CDR2 SVGIG (reference sequence). The CDR3 is made up of 14 amino acids. The TRB cDNA libraries were prepared by 5' RACE with UMI labels. TCRdb reworked the 5' RACE reads into one entry per CDR3 protein, no DNA. With approximately 9,700 distinct CDR3 sequences in the sample, the ten largest clones hold more than 0.9%. Sequenced sample: naive CXCR3- CD8+ T cells from blood. Subset specified: CD45RO-CCR7+CD27+CD95- naive CD8+ T cells lacking CXCR3 (TNR3-). The rearrangement uses TRBV30 and TRBJ2-1; TCRdb outputs TRBD1, but without DNA this stays unchecked. The receptor's source is a human donor in good health. Some clones in this sample may be carry-over from other donors' samples. The CDR3 sequence is CAGQQGSSYNEQFF.